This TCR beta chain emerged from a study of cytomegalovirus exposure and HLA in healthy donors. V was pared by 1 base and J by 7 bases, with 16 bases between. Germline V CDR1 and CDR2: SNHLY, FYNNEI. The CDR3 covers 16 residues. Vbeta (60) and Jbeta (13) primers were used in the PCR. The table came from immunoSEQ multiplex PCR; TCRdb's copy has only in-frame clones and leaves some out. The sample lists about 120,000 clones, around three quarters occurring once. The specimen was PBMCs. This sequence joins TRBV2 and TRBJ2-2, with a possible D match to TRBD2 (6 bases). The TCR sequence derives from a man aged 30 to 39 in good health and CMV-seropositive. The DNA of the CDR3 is TGTGCCAGCAGTGAAGTATTCCTCAGGAGGGGCGGGGAGCTGTTTTTT. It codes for CASSEVFLRRGGELFF.